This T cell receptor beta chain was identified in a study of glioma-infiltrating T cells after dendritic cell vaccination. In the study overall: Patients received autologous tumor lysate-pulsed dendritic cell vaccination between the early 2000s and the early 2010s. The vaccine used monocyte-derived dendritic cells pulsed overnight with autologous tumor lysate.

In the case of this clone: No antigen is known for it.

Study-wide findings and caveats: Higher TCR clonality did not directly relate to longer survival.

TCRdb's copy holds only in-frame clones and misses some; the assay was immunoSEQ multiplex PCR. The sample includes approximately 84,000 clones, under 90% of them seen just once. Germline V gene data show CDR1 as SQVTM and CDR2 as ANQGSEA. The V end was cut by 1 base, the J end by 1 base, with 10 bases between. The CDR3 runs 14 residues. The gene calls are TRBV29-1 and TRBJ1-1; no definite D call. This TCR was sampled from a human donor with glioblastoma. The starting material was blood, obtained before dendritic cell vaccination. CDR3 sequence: CSVEARQENTEAFF. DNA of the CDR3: TGCAGCGTTGAAGCTCGACAAGAGAACACTGAAGCTTTCTTT.